Below are 5 T cell receptor beta chains sequenced from a single sample in a study of T cell changes during pregnancy in multiple sclerosis (dated by TCRdb to the late 2010s). The protocol used for the library was the immunoSEQ multiplex PCR assay. This immuneACCESS table, as held by TCRdb, lists in-frame sequences with V and J called but not all clones. Of the missing ones, under half trace to an unresolved V gene in checked studies; the others have no known cause. The sample records more than 65,000 clones, about 90% of which are singletons. The top ten constitute 0.35% to 0.45% of the sample. This specimen consisted of CD4+ T cells from peripheral blood mononuclear cells, obtained before pregnancy. These receptors were collected from a female donor with multiple sclerosis, enrolled in a pregnancy study.

Only one count was recorded for this clone. V gene TRBV7-6 combines with J gene TRBJ2-5; maybe TRBD1 (5 bases). This CDR3 is built from 12 residues. Trimming took 6 bases from V and 5 from J, leaving 10 bases between them. The germline V gene has CDR1 SGHVS and CDR2 FNYEAQ. The CDR3 reads CASRGLFETQYF. CDR3 coding DNA: TGTGCCAGCAGGGGGCTGTTTGAGACCCAGTACTTC.

The chain has TRBV5-6 and TRBJ2-1; 7 bases line up with TRBD2. The J segment lost 3 bases and the V segment lost 0 bases, leaving 3 bases of the junction unmatched. The CDR3 spans 15 residues. Germline lookup yields CDR1 SGHDT and CDR2 YYEEEE. The CDR3 DNA follows: TGTGCCAGCAGCTTGGGCCTAGCGGACTACAATGAGCAGTTCTTC. This translates into CASSLGLADYNEQFF.

This chain connects TRBV28 to TRBJ1-3; TRBD1 aligns across 7 bases. The CDR3 loop spans 15 amino acids. Germline CDR1 and CDR2: MDHEN and SYDVKM. The junction had 9 bases not matched to a gene; V was cut back by 6 bases and J by 4 bases. CDR3 residues: CASRYTTGKGNTIYF. CDR3 sequence (DNA): TGTGCCAGCAGGTATACGACAGGGAAAGGAAACACCATATATTTT.

The chain employs TRBV10-3 and TRBJ1-1; a possible D gene is TRBD1 (5 bases). The V end was cut by 4 bases, the J end by 5 bases, with 8 bases between. The CDR3 spans 12 residues. From germline, CDR1 is ENHRY and CDR2 SYGVKD. The CDR3 DNA is TGTGCCATCAGTGGGGGGGGTACTGAAGCTTTCTTT. Encoded protein: CAISGGGTEAFF.

The CDR3 DNA sequence: TGTGCCAGCAATAAGGGGGGGGTAAGCTCCTACAATGAGCAGTTCTTC. Translating it yields CASNKGGVSSYNEQFF. The gene calls are TRBV9 and TRBJ2-1, with a tentative D call TRBD2 (7 bases). The germline V gene has CDR1 SGDLS and CDR2 YYNGEE. The CDR3 runs to 16 residues. V lost 6 bases and J lost 0, with 16 bases in between.